This TCR beta chain came from a study of CD8+ T cells in alopecia areata. Overall study context: Treated individuals took tofacitinib by mouth, 5 to 10 mg twice daily. A 6-month period off drug followed tofacitinib, which lasted 6 to 18 months.

Concerning this clone: The same CDR3 also results from other DNA sequences found in this sample.

V gave up 6 bases and J gave up 1 base, with 6 bases separating them. The germline V gene has CDR1 DFQATT and CDR2 SNEGSKA (reference sequence). This CDR3 is 11 amino acids long. RNA was isolated and reverse transcribed to cDNA, the sequencing template. Profiled with immunoSEQ multiplex PCR; TCRdb holds only in-frame clones, not every one. The data contain some 210,000 clones, about 60% of them singletons. This clonotype originated in a human donor with alopecia areata. The chain uses TRBV20-1 and TRBJ1-1; D is unresolved. The sequenced sample was CD4+ T cells sorted from blood, obtained at week 0. The CDR3 reads CSAPENTEAFF. The DNA for the CDR3 is TGCAGTGCCCCTGAGAACACTGAAGCTTTCTTT.